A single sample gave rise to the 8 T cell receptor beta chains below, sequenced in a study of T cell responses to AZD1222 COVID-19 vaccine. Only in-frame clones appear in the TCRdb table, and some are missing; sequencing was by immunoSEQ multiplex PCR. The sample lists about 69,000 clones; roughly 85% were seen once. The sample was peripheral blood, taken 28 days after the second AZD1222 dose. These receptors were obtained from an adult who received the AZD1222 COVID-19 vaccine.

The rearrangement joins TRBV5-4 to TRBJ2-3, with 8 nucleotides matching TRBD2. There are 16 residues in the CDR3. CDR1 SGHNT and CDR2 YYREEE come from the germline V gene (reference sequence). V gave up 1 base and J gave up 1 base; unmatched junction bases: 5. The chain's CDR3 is CASSLSTGGGTDTQYF. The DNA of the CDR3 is TGTGCCAGCAGCTTGAGTACGGGAGGGGGCACAGATACGCAGTATTTT. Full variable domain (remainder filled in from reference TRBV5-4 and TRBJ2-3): ETGVTQSPTHLIKTRGQQVTLRCSSQSGHNTVSWYQQALGQGPQFIFQYYREEENGRGNFPPRFSGLQFPNYSSELNVNALELDDSALYLCASSLSTGGGTDTQYFGPGTRLTVL.

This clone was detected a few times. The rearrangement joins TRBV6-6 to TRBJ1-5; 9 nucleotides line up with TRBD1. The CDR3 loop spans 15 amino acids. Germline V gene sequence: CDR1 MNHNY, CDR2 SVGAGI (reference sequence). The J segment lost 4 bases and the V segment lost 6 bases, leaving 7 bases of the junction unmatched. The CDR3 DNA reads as TGTGCCAGCAGCCTGGGACAGGGCTTTAATCAGCCCCAGCATTTT. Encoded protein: CASSLGQGFNQPQHF.

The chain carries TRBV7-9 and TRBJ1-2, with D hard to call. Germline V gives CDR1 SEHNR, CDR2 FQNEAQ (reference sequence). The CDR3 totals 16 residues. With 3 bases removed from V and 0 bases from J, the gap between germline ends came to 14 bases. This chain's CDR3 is CASSFVKTGPNYGYTF. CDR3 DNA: TGTGCCAGCAGCTTTGTTAAGACGGGCCCTAACTATGGCTACACCTTC.

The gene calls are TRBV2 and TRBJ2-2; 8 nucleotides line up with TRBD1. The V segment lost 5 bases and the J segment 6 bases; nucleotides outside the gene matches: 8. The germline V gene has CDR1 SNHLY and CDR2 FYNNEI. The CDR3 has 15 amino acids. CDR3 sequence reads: CASSPRSTGAGELFF. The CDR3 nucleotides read TGTGCCAGCAGTCCTCGCTCGACAGGGGCCGGGGAGCTGTTTTTT.

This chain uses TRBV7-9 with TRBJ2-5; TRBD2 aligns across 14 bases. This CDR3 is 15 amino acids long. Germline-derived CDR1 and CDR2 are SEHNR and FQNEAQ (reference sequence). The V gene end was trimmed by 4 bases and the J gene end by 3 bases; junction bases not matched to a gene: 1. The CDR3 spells CASSSGLAGEETQYF. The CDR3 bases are TGTGCCAGCAGCTCGGGACTAGCGGGGGAAGAGACCCAGTACTTC.

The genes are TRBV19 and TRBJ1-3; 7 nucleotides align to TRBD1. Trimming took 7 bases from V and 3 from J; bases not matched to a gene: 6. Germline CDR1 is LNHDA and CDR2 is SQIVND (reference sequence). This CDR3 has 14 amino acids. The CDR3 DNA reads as TGTGCCAGTACCCCGGGACAGTTTGGAAACACCATATATTTT. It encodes CASTPGQFGNTIYF.

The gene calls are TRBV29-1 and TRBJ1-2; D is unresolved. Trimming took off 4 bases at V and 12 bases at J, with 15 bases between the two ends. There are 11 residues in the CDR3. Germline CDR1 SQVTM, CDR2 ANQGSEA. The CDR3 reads CSVGGVGSNTF. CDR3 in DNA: TGCAGCGTTGGCGGGGTAGGGTCGAACACCTTC. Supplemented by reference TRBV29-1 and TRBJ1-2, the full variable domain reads SAVISQKPSRDICQRGTSLTIQCQVDSQVTMMFWYRQQPGQSLTLIATANQGSEATYESGFVIDKFPISRPNLTFSTLTVSNMSPEDSSIYLCSVGGVGSNTFGSGTRLTVV.

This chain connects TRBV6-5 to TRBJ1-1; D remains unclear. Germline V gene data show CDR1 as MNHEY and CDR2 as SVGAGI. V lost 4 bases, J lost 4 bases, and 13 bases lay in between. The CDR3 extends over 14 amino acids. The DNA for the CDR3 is TGTGCCAGCAGTTTTTCAAGTATGGGCACTGAAGCTTTCTTT. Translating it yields CASSFSSMGTEAFF.